At least ten counts were recorded for the clone carrying this T cell receptor beta chain. Its antigen remains unidentified. Between the trimmed V and J ends, which lost 3 bases and 3 bases, there was a span of 12 bases. The CDR3 is made up of 14 amino acids. The V gene's germline CDR1 is DFQATT and CDR2 SNEGSKA (reference sequence). Construction of the TCRbeta library involved unique molecular identifiers. In TCRdb, the PCR reads were re-called with MiXCR into one record per CDR3 protein. The table shows approximately 3,100 distinct CDR3 sequences, with about an eighth occurring only once. The data are from a study of T-cell reconstitution after alpha-beta-depleted transplantation in children. General study findings and limits: From newly produced T cells came most of the T-cell counts and diversity one year after transplant.

Source: PBMCs, mostly from graft donor cells, taken 360 days after TCRalphabeta/CD19-depleted stem cell transplant. This receptor was identified in a patient aged 2 to 10 who had a stem cell transplant for inherited bone marrow failure, so the T cells may come from the graft donor. The gene calls are TRBV20-1 and TRBJ1-5, with D maybe TRBD1 (5 bases). The CDR3 here is CSASPNRNNQPQHF. CDR3 nucleotide sequence: TGCAGTGCTAGCCCGAACAGGAACAATCAGCCCCAGCATTTT.